The present T cell receptor (beta chain) was sequenced within a study of blood T cell repertoires in COVID-19. In the original analysis: Cell counts per sample came from amplifying reference gene primers. Sequenced by immunoSEQ multiplex PCR; TCRdb stores in-frame clones only, minus some. V and J calls and clone size follow that table, whereas D and trimming were derived from the DNA. The sample has 350,000 to 400,000 clones, about 90% seen once. The CDR3 contains 16 residues. Trimming cost V 4 bases and J 5 bases, with 20 bases left between them. Germline-derived CDR1 and CDR2 are MNHNS and SASEGT. Sequences were obtained from PBMCs or T cells enriched from blood (not recorded which). This clonotype originated in a woman aged 25 to 39 who had recovered from COVID-19. The chain links TRBV6-1 to TRBJ2-5, with D possibly TRBD1 on 5 matching bases. CDR3 nucleotide sequence: TGTGCCAGCAGTGTTCCTTCCCAGGGCGTTCGGGAGACCCAGTACTTC. It encodes CASSVPSQGVRETQYF.